This TCR beta chain originates from a study of spatial heterogeneity in lung cancer. The overall study: A unique TCR and UMI combination showed up more than ten times in raw reads, on average.

The CDR3 has 12 residues. Trimming removed 0 bases at V and 4 bases at J, with 4 bases between. Germline-derived CDR1 and CDR2 are SGHRS and YFSETQ. Study-level results: Tumor TCRs that were ubiquitous and expanded showed up in blood more at resection than follow-up.

In the library, each TCR cDNA molecule bore its own unique molecular identifier. From the 5' RACE reads, TCRdb called clonotypes with MiXCR, one entry per CDR3 protein. The sample holds approximately 90,000 distinct CDR3 sequences; 7% to 9% are singletons and the top ten take less than 9%. The sample's time point: sample taken at primary tumor resection. Frozen PBMC, nontumor lung or tumor provided whole RNA, which was sequenced unsorted. Donors were 72 untreated early-stage non-small cell lung cancer patients. This clonotype was counted ten times or more. Its specificity is unknown. J is TRBJ1-1 and V is TRBV5-1; no firm D call. This material consisted of PBMCs, taken at surgery. The sequence derives from a male donor with early-stage non-small cell lung cancer. CDR3 loop: CASSLEGTEAFF. The CDR3 coding sequence is TGCGCCAGCAGCTTGGAGGGCACTGAAGCTTTCTTT.